The clone carrying this T cell receptor (beta chain) was picked up a small number of times. Its specificity is not known. Sequencing was at survey level. Clones were sequenced by immunoSEQ multiplex PCR, and TCRdb holds only the in-frame ones, with some missing. This repertoire shows fewer than 40,000 clones, about four fifths found once; its top ten account for over 3.5%. Germline CDR1 SEHNR, CDR2 FQNEAQ (reference sequence). The CDR3 has 13 residues. Deletions cut 8 bases from V and 5 bases from J, with 16 bases between. The source of the sample is a study of pediatric ulcerative colitis. Study-wide results and limits: Blood samples from two patients yielded substantially fewer templates and were excluded from blood-rectal overlap analysis. All ulcerative colitis patients, but no controls, carried two rectal clonotypes.

The diagnostic colonoscopy in ulcerative colitis patients preceded any immunosuppressive treatment. Sequenced sample: blood. The rearrangement links TRBV7-9 to TRBJ2-7; TRBD2 is a possible D gene (6 bases). The origin of this receptor is a boy between 10 and 17 years old with severe ulcerative colitis. CDR3 protein: CASVEWGENEQYF. Here the CDR3 DNA reads TGTGCCAGCGTGGAATGGGGGGAGAACGAGCAGTACTTC.